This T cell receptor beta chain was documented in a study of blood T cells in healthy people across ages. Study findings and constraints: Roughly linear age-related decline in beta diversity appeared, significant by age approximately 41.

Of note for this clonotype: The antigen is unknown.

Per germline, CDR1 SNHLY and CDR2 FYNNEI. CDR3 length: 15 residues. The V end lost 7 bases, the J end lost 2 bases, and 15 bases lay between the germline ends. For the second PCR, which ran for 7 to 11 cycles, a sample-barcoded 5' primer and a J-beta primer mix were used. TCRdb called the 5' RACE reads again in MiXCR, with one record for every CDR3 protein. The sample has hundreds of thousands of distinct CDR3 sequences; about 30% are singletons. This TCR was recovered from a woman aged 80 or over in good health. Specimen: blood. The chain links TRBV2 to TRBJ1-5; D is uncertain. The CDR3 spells CASKVDYGRNQPQHF. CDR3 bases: TGTGCCAGCAAGGTGGATTATGGGCGCAATCAGCCCCAGCATTTT.